These 28 T cell receptor beta chains originate from one sample sequenced in a study of cytomegalovirus exposure and HLA in healthy donors. Vbeta (60) and Jbeta (13) primers were used in the PCR. Sequenced by immunoSEQ multiplex PCR; TCRdb stores in-frame clones only, minus some. The table gives about 200,000 clones; the top ten clones make up roughly 1.1% of it. The sequenced sample consisted of PBMCs. Receptor source: a girl aged 2 to 10 in good health and CMV-seropositive.

The gene calls are TRBV5-4 and TRBJ2-2; unclear D gene. The V end was cut by 1 base, the J end by 6 bases, with 10 bases between. The CDR3 sequence is 14 residues long. CDR1 and CDR2 (germline): SGHNT, YYREEE (reference sequence). CDR3 nucleotides: TGTGCCAGCAGCTTGATTTGGGCACCCGGGGAGCTGTTTTTT. Amino acid sequence: CASSLIWAPGELFF.

The chain joins TRBV28 to TRBJ1-5; weak D call: TRBD1 (5 bases). V was pared by 3 bases and J by 0 bases, with 24 bases between. This CDR3 is 20 amino acids long. CDR1 and CDR2 (germline): MDHEN, SYDVKM. Here the CDR3 reads CASSFSLGGRGRGSNQPQHF. DNA for the CDR3: TGTGCCAGCAGTTTTAGTCTAGGTGGTAGGGGCCGAGGTAGCAATCAGCCCCAGCATTTT.

The genes are TRBV28 and TRBJ2-7, with TRBD2 identical over 10 bases. J gave up 2 bases and V 4 bases, and 5 bases lay outside the gene matches. From germline, CDR1 is MDHEN and CDR2 SYDVKM. The CDR3 length is 15 residues. CDR3 sequence: CASSSPAGGTYEQYF. The DNA for the CDR3 is TGTGCCAGCAGTTCACCAGCGGGAGGGACCTACGAGCAGTACTTC.

The chain has TRBV15 and TRBJ2-7; D possibly corresponds to TRBD2 (7 bases). V was cut by 3 bases and J by 4 bases, with 13 bases left in between. This CDR3 is built from 14 residues. Germline CDR1 is LNHNV and CDR2 is YYDKDF (reference sequence). The CDR3 region is CATSSKGGTYEQYF. CDR3 coding DNA: TGTGCCACCAGCAGTAAGGGAGGGACATACGAGCAGTACTTC.

The V and J genes are TRBV6-1 and TRBJ2-7; D unresolved. Germline CDR1 and CDR2: MNHNS and SASEGT. Trimming shortened V by 0 bases and J by 5 bases, and 14 bases separated the two germline ends. CDR3 size: 15 residues. The CDR3 loop is CASSEAPQDNDEQYF. Written as DNA, the CDR3 is TGTGCCAGCAGTGAAGCCCCCCAAGACAACGACGAGCAGTACTTC.

The gene calls are TRBV28 and TRBJ1-1; D is undetermined. Between the trimmed V and J ends, which lost 3 bases and 0 bases, there was a span of 17 bases. This CDR3 comprises 17 residues. CDR1 and CDR2 (germline): MDHEN, SYDVKM. The CDR3 DNA sequence: TGTGCCAGCAGTTTTAATGCGGGAAACAGTATGAACACTGAAGCTTTCTTT. It is translated as CASSFNAGNSMNTEAFF.

The genes are TRBV6-5 and TRBJ1-1; 12 bases map to TRBD1. This CDR3 has 16 residues. Germline V gene sequence: CDR1 MNHEY, CDR2 SVGAGI. J was trimmed by 10 bases and V by 0 bases; bases with no gene match: 9. The CDR3 DNA reads TGTGCCAGCAGTTACTCTCCGGGACAGGGGGCCTCGGGAGCTTTCTTT. Its protein product is CASSYSPGQGASGAFF.

This chain joins TRBV7-9 and TRBJ2-3; 8 nucleotides agree with TRBD2. CDR3 size: 18 residues. The J segment lost 3 bases and the V segment lost 3 bases, leaving 14 bases of the junction unmatched. In germline, CDR1 is SEHNR, CDR2 FQNEAQ (reference sequence). Here the CDR3 reads CASSFLSLREVRTDTQYF. The CDR3 nucleotides are TGTGCCAGCAGCTTCCTCTCTTTGCGGGAGGTAAGGACAGATACGCAGTATTTT.

This chain uses TRBV28 with TRBJ1-5; TRBD1 is a possible D gene (6 bases). The germline gives CDR1 MDHEN, CDR2 SYDVKM. The CDR3 runs 16 residues. Trimming stripped 5 bases from V and 2 bases from J, with 16 bases between. In nucleotides, the CDR3 is TGTGCCAGCAGTCCACCGACGGGGGGCGGCAATCAGCCCCAGCATTTT. Amino acids: CASSPPTGGGNQPQHF. Full variable domain (remainder filled in from reference TRBV28 and TRBJ1-5): DVKVTQSSRYLVKRTGEKVFLECVQDMDHENMFWYRQDPGLGLRLIYFSYDVKMKEKGDIPEGYSVSREKKERFSLILESASTNQTSMYLCASSPPTGGGNQPQHFGDGTRLSIL.

The J gene is TRBJ1-1, the V gene TRBV5-5, with no clear D. In germline, CDR1 is SGHKS, CDR2 YYEKEE (reference sequence). The CDR3 is made up of 14 amino acids. V was pared by 2 bases and J by 3 bases, with 11 bases between. The CDR3 loop is CASSLTVYHTEAFF. The CDR3 DNA sequence: TGTGCCAGCAGCTTAACAGTATACCACACTGAAGCTTTCTTT.

This rearrangement joins TRBV6-1 to TRBJ2-2; D unresolved. This CDR3 has 15 residues. V was pared by 10 bases and J by 4 bases, with 19 bases between. Germline V CDR1 and CDR2: MNHNS, SASEGT. CDR3 sequence: CATPGAATITGELFF. CDR3 nucleotides: TGTGCCACCCCCGGTGCGGCTACGATCACCGGGGAGCTGTTTTTT.

The gene calls are TRBV28 and TRBJ2-3; the match to TRBD1 covers 8 bases. Germline V gene lookup returns CDR1 MDHEN and CDR2 SYDVKM. V trimming: 6 bases; J trimming: 4 bases; junction bases outside the gene matches: 9. The CDR3 is 15 amino acids. CDR3 sequence reads: CASSPGQGLADTQYF. In DNA, the CDR3 is TGTGCCAGCAGCCCTGGACAGGGTCTGGCAGATACGCAGTATTTT.

On this clone itself: In the same sample, other DNA sequences code for this CDR3. The chain links TRBV7-2 to TRBJ2-1; 10 nucleotides match TRBD2. Germline assignment: CDR1 SGHTA and CDR2 FQGNSA. The CDR3 contains 14 residues. V trimming: 6 bases; J trimming: 4 bases; junction bases outside the gene matches: 3. DNA of the CDR3: TGTGCCAGCAGTAGCGGGGGGACATACAATGAGCAGTTCTTC. This encodes CASSSGGTYNEQFF.

The chain employs TRBV9 and TRBJ2-3, with 8 bases identical to TRBD2. Germline CDR1 and CDR2: SGDLS and YYNGEE. The CDR3 totals 15 residues. V gave up 2 bases and J gave up 7 bases; unmatched junction bases: 9. The CDR3 loop reads CASSVDGRAGNTQYF. The CDR3 DNA reads as TGTGCCAGCAGCGTTGACGGGAGGGCCGGGAATACGCAGTATTTT.

The chain links TRBV7-6 to TRBJ1-1; 7 positions match TRBD1. Germline CDR1 reads SGHVS; CDR2 reads FNYEAQ. Unmatched junction bases numbered 4, after V lost 4 bases and J lost 5 bases. This CDR3 has 13 residues. CDR3 region: CASSSSQGTEAFF. CDR3 bases: TGTGCCAGCAGCTCCTCACAGGGGACTGAAGCTTTCTTT.

The genes are TRBV5-1 and TRBJ2-7, with 11 bases matching TRBD2. CDR3 length: 14 residues. Germline V lookup: CDR1 SGHRS, CDR2 YFSETQ. Trimming removed 0 bases from V and 6 bases from J; junction bases left unmatched: 2. This CDR3 is CASSLGLAGIEQYF. The CDR3 coding sequence is TGCGCCAGCAGCTTGGGACTAGCGGGAATCGAGCAGTACTTC.

The V gene is TRBV19, the J gene TRBJ1-4; D is perhaps TRBD1 (5 bases). The germline CDR1 and CDR2 sequences are LNHDA and SQIVND (reference sequence). The CDR3 has 13 amino acids. V lost 2 bases and J lost 6, with 7 bases in between. DNA of the CDR3: TGTGCCAGTAGTATACAACAGGATGAAAAACTGTTTTTT. It is translated as CASSIQQDEKLFF.

The J gene is TRBJ2-3, the V gene TRBV10-1; D unclear. There are 14 residues in the CDR3. Per germline, CDR1 WNHNN and CDR2 SYGVQD (reference sequence). Trimming took off 5 bases at V and 4 bases at J, with 13 bases between the two ends. In DNA, the CDR3 is TGCGCCAGCAGTCCCTTGCTACGGGCAGATACGCAGTATTTT. This translates into CASSPLLRADTQYF.

The gene calls are TRBV4-1 and TRBJ2-7; 9 nucleotides match TRBD2. V was clipped by 4 bases and J by 3 bases; unmatched bases: 7. CDR1 and CDR2 from the germline V gene are MGHRA and YSYEKL. CDR3 length: 15 residues. The CDR3 nucleotides read TGCGCCAGCAGCCTCATTAGCGGGAGTCGCTACGAGCAGTACTTC. Translation gives CASSLISGSRYEQYF.

J is TRBJ2-5 and V is TRBV27, with TRBD1 as a possible D gene (5 bases). Per the germline V gene, CDR1 is MNHEY and CDR2 is SMNVEV (reference sequence). This CDR3 has 15 residues. The V end was cut by 4 bases, the J end by 2 bases, with 14 bases between. DNA for the CDR3: TGTGCCAGCAGTTGGGCAAGGGGCCTACAAGAGACCCAGTACTTC. Protein product: CASSWARGLQETQYF.

The chain is built from TRBV27 and TRBJ2-7; TRBD2 agrees at 7 bases. Losses at the gene ends were 5 bases for V and 3 bases for J; bases not matched to a gene: 16. CDR3 length equals 17 residues. CDR1 and CDR2 from the germline V gene are MNHEY and SMNVEV (reference sequence). The CDR3, as DNA: TGTGCCAGCAGTCACATTTCGAAGGCTAGCGGTTACTACGAGCAGTACTTC. It translates to CASSHISKASGYYEQYF.

The chain joins TRBV2 to TRBJ1-1, with D tentatively TRBD1 (6 bases). Germline V gene lookup returns CDR1 SNHLY and CDR2 FYNNEI. The V gene lost 1 base and the J gene lost 6 bases, with 9 bases spanning the gap. This CDR3 comprises 13 residues. For the CDR3, the DNA is TGTGCCAGCAGTGAAGACCAGGGGTCTGAAGCTTTCTTT. Amino acid sequence: CASSEDQGSEAFF.

V gene TRBV5-8 combines with J gene TRBJ2-5, with 8 nucleotides matching TRBD2. The CDR3 runs 16 residues. J was trimmed by 2 bases and V by 7 bases; bases with no gene match: 13. Germline values: CDR1 SGHTS, CDR2 YDEGEE. CDR3 protein: CASRSGGGGLQETQYF. The CDR3, as DNA: TGTGCCAGCCGAAGCGGGGGCGGGGGCTTACAAGAGACCCAGTACTTC. The whole variable domain, filled in from reference TRBV5-8 and TRBJ2-5, reads EAGVTQSPTHLIKTRGQQATLRCSPISGHTSVYWYQQALGLGLQFLLWYDEGEERNRGNFPPRFSGRQFPNYSSELNVNALELEDSALYLCASRSGGGGLQETQYFGPGTRLLVL.

CDR3 sequence: CASSAPPGQGFNEQFF. CDR3 DNA sequence: TGTGCCAGCAGTGCCCCCCCGGGACAGGGGTTCAATGAGCAGTTCTTC. The chain recombines TRBV6-4 with TRBJ2-1; 10 bases align to TRBD1. The CDR3 is 16 amino acids. With 4 bases clipped from V and 6 bases from J, the junction kept 9 bases outside the gene matches. Germline V gene sequence: CDR1 MRHNA, CDR2 SNTAGT.

The gene calls are TRBV19 and TRBJ2-1; 9 bases match TRBD2. Unmatched junction bases numbered 15, after V lost 4 bases and J lost 2 bases. Germline V CDR1 and CDR2: LNHDA, SQIVND (reference sequence). The CDR3 has 19 residues. The CDR3, as DNA: TGTGCCAGTAGTAGAAGTAGCGGGAGTTCCTTCCGCCCCTACAATGAGCAGTTCTTC. Amino acid sequence: CASSRSSGSSFRPYNEQFF.

The V gene is TRBV28, the J gene TRBJ2-1; maybe TRBD1 (6 bases). The CDR3 length is 15 residues. Trimming took off 2 bases at V and 3 bases at J, with 11 bases between the two ends. Germline CDR1 MDHEN, CDR2 SYDVKM. CDR3 sequence (DNA): TGTGCCAGCAGTTTAGAGTGGACAGACTACAATGAGCAGTTCTTC. It codes for CASSLEWTDYNEQFF.

The V and J genes are TRBV6-5 and TRBJ2-1; possible D gene TRBD2, 6 bases. Germline V lookup: CDR1 MNHEY, CDR2 SVGAGI. Between the trimmed V and J ends, which lost 4 bases and 5 bases, there was a span of 15 bases. The CDR3 spans 15 residues. The CDR3 DNA is TGTGCCAGCAGTTTATTCGGGGGAGTAGACAATGAGCAGTTCTTC. This codes for CASSLFGGVDNEQFF.

The chain links TRBV7-2 to TRBJ2-1; 9 positions match TRBD2. The germline V gene encodes CDR1 SGHTA and CDR2 FQGNSA. This CDR3 has 15 amino acids. With V trimmed by 2 bases and J by 7 bases, 6 bases remained unmatched. As DNA, the CDR3 is TGTGCCAGCAGCTTATTAGCGGGAGTGTTGAATGAGCAGTTCTTC. It specifies CASSLLAGVLNEQFF.